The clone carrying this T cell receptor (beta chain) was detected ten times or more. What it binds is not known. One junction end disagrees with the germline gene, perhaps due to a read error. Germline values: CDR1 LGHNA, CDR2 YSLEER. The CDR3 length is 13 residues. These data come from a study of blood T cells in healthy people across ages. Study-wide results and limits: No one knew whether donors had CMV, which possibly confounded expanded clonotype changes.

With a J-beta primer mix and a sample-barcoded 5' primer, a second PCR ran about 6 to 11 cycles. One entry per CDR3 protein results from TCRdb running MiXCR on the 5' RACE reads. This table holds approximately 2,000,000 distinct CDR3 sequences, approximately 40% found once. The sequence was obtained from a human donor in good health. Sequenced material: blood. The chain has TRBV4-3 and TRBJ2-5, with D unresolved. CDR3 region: CASSPSIQETQYF. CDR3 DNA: TGTGCCAGCAGCCCATCGATTCAAGAGACCCAGTACTTC.